The present TCR beta chain was sequenced within a study of Graves' ophthalmopathy and Graves' hyperthyroidism. V was clipped by 3 bases and J by 1 base, with 15 bases between them. The CDR3 extends over 16 amino acids. The authors amplified TCR beta CDR3 regions, and they did so from RNA transcripts for repertoire sequencing. HTBI primers served in a first-round RT-PCR, which a second-round multiplex PCR followed. Using its own MiXCR run on the multiplex PCR reads, TCRdb lists one record per CDR3 protein. The sample carries some 390,000 distinct CDR3 sequences, around 18% recorded once. This clonotype was sampled from a woman between 18 and 30 years old with Graves' ophthalmopathy. Sequencing input: peripheral blood. V gene TRBV12-3 or TRBV12-4 combines with J gene TRBJ1-1; D remains unclear. CDR3 DNA: TGTGCCAGCAGTTTTGGGAGGGTTCTCGGGAACACTGAAGCTTTCTTT. This encodes CASSFGRVLGNTEAFF.